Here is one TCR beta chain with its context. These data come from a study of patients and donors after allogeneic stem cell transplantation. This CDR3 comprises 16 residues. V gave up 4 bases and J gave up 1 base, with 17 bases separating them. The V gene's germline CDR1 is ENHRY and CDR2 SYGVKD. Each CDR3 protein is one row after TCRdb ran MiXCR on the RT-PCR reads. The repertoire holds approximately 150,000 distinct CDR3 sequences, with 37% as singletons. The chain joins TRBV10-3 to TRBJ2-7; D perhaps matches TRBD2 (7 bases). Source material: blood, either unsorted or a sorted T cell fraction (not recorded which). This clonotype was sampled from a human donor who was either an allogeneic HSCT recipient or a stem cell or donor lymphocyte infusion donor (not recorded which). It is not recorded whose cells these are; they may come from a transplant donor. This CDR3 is CAISGPTRGPSYEQYF. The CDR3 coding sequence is TGTGCCATCAGTGGCCCCACGCGGGGGCCGTCCTACGAGCAGTACTTC.